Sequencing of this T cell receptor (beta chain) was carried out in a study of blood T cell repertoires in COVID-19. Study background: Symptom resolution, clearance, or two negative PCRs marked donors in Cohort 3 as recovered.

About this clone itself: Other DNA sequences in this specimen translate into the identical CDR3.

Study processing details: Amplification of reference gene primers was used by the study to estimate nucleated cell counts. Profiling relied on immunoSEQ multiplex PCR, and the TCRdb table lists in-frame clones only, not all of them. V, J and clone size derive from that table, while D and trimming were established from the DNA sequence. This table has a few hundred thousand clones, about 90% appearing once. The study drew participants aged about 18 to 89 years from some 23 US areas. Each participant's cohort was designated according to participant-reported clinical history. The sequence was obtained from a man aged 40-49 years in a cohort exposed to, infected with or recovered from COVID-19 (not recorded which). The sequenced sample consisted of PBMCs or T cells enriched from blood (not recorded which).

DNA of the CDR3: TGTGCCAGCAGCACCGGGACAGGTTCCTACGAGCAGTACTTC. Translated: CASSTGTGSYEQYF. This chain joins TRBV6-5 and TRBJ2-7; 8 bases are shared with TRBD1. V lost 6 bases and J lost 1; bases outside the gene matches: 5. The germline V gene has CDR1 MNHEY and CDR2 SVGAGI. CDR3 length equals 14 residues.